This T cell receptor (beta chain) was recovered during a study of response to subunit inactivated influenza vaccine. This clonotype came up many times. The CDR3 has 13 amino acids. The V end was cut by 6 bases, the J end by 4 bases, with 14 bases between. From germline, CDR1 is DFQATT and CDR2 SNEGSKA (reference sequence). TCRdb ran MiXCR on the RT-PCR reads and lists one entry per CDR3 protein. Among about 520,000 distinct CDR3 sequences listed, approximately 6.9% were seen once. The V and J genes are TRBV20-1 and TRBJ2-3; D tentatively fits TRBD1 or TRBD2 (6 bases each). The origin of this receptor is a man aged 50 to 69 who received an inactivated influenza vaccine. This material consisted of PBMCs from blood, taken less than 30 months after vaccination. In DNA, the CDR3 is TGCAGTGCCCGAAAAGGGGGGCCAGATACGCAGTATTTT. Translated, it gives CSARKGGPDTQYF.